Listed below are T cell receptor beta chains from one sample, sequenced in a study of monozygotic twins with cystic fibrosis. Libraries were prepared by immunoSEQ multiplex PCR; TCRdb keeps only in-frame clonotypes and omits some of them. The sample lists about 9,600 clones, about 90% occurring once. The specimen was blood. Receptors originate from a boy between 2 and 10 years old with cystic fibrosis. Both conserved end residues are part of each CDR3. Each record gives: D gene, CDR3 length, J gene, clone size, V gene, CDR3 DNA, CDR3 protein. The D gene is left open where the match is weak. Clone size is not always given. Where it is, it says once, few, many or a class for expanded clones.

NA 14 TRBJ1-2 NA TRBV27 TGTGCCAGCAGTTTACAGCAGGAGGGCTATGGCTACACCTTC CASSLQQEGYGYTF
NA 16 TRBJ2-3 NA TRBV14 TGTGCCAGCAGCCAAATGACAGGCCACTATTCAGATACGCAGTATTTT CASSQMTGHYSDTQYF
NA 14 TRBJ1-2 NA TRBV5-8 TGTGCCAGCAGCTTGGGGGAGGGAGACTATGGCTACACCTTC CASSLGEGDYGYTF
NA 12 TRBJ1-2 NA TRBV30 TGTGCCTGGAGTTCTACAGGGAATGGCTACACCTTC CAWSSTGNGYTF
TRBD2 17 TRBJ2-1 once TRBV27 TGTGCCAGCAGTTTAGCTAGCGGGGGGGCGTATAACAATGAGCAGTTCTTC CASSLASGGAYNNEQFF
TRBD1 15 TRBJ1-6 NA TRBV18 TGTGCCAGCTCACCAGGACAGGGCTATAATTCACCCCTCCACTTT CASSPGQGYNSPLHF
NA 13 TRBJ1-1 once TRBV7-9 TGTGCCAGCAGCCCCCCAGTGGCCGCTGAAGCTTTCTTT CASSPPVAAEAFF
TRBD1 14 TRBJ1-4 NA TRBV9 TGTGCCAGCAGCCCCGGGACAGGGTATGAAAAACTGTTTTTT CASSPGTGYEKLFF
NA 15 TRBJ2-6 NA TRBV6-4 TGTGCCAGCAGTGATAACGCGTATGGGGCCAACGTCCTGACTTTC CASSDNAYGANVLTF
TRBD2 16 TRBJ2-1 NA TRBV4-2 TGTGCCAGCAGCCAAGGGGGCGGGGGGGCTGTGGATGAGCAGTTCTTC CASSQGGGGAVDEQFF
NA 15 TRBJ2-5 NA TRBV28 TGTGCCAGCAGTTTTTGGAGCGATACCCAAGAGACCCAGTACTTC CASSFWSDTQETQYF
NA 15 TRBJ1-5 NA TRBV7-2 TGTGCCAGCAGCTTAGAGGGCCGTAGCAATCAGCCCCAGCATTTT CASSLEGRSNQPQHF
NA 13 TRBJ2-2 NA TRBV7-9 TGTGCCAGCAGCTTAGAAGCCACCGGGGAGCTGTTTTTT CASSLEATGELFF
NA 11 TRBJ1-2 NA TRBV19 TGTGCCAGTCTTTCTCTATATGGCTACACCTTC CASLSLYGYTF
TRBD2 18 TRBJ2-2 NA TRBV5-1 TGCGCCAGCAGCTTGGGTCCGGGGGGGCCAAGGAACACCGGGGAGCTGTTTTTT CASSLGPGGPRNTGELFF
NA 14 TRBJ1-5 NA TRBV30 TGTGCCTGGAGTGCACTTAGGGGCAATCAGCCCCAGCATTTT CAWSALRGNQPQHF
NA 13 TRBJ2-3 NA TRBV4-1 TGCGCCAGCAGCCAGGTGACAGATTATACGCAGTATTTT CASSQVTDYTQYF
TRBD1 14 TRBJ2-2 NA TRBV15 TGTGCCACCAGCTGGACAGGGGGCGCCGGGGAGCTGTTTTTT CATSWTGGAGELFF